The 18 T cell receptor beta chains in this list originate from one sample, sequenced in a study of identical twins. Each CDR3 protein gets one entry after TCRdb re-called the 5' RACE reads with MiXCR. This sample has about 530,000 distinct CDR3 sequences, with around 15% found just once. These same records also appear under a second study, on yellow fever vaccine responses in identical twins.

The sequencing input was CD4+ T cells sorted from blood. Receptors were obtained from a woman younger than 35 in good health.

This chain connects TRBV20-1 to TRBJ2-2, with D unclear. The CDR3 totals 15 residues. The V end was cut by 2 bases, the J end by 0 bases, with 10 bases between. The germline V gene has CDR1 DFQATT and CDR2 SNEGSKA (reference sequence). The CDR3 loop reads CSARHGETNTGELFF. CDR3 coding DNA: TGCAGTGCTAGACATGGCGAGACGAACACCGGGGAGCTGTTTTTT.

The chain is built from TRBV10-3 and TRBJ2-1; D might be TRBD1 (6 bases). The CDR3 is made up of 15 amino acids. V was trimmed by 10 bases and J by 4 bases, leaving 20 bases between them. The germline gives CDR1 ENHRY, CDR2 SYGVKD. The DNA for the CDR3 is TGTGCCAGCACCCCCGGGACATTGGGATACAATGAGCAGTTCTTC. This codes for CASTPGTLGYNEQFF.

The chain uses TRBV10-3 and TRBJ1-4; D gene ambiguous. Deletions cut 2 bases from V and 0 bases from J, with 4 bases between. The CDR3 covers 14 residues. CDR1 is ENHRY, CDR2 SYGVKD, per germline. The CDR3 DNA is TGTGCCATCAGTGAGCGGGCAACTAATGAAAAACTGTTTTTT. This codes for CAISERATNEKLFF.

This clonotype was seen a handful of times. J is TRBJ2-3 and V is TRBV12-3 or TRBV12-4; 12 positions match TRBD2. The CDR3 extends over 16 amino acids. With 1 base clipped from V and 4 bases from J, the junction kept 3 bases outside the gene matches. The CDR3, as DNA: TGTGCCAGCAGTTTAGGCCCTAGCGGGGGGGCAGATACGCAGTATTTT. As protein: CASSLGPSGGADTQYF.

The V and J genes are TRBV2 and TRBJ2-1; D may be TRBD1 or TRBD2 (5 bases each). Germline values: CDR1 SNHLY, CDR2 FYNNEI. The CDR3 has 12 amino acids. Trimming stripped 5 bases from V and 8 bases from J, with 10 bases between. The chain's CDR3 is CASSTMGDEQFF. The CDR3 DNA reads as TGTGCCAGCAGTACCATGGGGGATGAGCAGTTCTTC.

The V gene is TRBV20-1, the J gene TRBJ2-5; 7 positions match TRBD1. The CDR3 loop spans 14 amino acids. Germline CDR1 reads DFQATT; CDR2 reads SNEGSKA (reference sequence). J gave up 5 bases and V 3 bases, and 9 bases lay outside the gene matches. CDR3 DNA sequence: TGCAGTGCTAGGGCGACTGGACAGGCGGAGACCCAGTACTTC. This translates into CSARATGQAETQYF.

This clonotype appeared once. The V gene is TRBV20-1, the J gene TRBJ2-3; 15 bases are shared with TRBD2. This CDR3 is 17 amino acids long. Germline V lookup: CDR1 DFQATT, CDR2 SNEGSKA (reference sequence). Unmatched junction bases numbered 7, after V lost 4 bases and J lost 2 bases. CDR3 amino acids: CSAKGLAGGLNTDTQYF. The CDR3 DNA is TGCAGTGCTAAAGGACTAGCGGGGGGGCTAAACACAGATACGCAGTATTTT.

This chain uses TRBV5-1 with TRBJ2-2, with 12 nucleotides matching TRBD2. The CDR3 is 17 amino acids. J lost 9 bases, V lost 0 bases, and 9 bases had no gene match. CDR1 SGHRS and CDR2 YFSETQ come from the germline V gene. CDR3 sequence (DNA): TGCGCCAGCAGCTTGGAGCGACTAGCGGGAGTGAGGTGGGAGCTGTTTTTT. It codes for CASSLERLAGVRWELFF.

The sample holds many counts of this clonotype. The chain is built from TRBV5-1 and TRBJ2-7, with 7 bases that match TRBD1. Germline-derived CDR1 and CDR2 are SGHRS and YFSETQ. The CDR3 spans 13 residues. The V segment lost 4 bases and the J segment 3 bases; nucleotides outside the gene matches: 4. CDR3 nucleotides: TGCGCCAGCAGCATGGGACAGAACTACGAGCAGTACGTC. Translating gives CASSMGQNYEQYV.

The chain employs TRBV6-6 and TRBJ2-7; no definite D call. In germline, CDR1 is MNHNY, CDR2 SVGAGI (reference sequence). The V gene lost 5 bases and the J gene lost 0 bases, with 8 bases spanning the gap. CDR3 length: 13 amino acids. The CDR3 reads CASSHTISYEQYF. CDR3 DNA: TGTGCCAGCAGTCACACCATCTCCTACGAGCAGTACTTC.

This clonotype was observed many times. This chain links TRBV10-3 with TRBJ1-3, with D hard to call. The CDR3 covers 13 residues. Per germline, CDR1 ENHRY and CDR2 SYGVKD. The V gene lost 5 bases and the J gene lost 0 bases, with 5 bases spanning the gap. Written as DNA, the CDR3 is TGTGCCATCAGTCAAAACTCTGGAAACACCATATATTTT. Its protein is CAISQNSGNTIYF.

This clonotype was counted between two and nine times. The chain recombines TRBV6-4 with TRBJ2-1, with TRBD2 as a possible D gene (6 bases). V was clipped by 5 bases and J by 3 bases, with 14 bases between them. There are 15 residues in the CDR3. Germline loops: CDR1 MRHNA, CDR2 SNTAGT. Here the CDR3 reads CASSSSGAGYNEQFF. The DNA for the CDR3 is TGTGCCAGCAGTTCGAGCGGAGCGGGCTACAATGAGCAGTTCTTC.

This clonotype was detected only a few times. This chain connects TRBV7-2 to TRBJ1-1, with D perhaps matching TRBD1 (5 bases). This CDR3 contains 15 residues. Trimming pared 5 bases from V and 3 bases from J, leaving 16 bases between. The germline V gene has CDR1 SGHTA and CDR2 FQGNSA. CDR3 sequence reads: CASSRNSGIYTEAFF. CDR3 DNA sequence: TGTGCCAGCAGCCGCAACTCAGGGATCTACACTGAAGCTTTCTTT. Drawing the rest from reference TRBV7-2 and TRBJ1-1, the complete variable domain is GAGVSQSPSNKVTEKGKDVELRCDPISGHTALYWYRQSLGQGLEFLIYFQGNSAPDKSGLPSDRFSAERTGGSVSTLTIQRTQQEDSAVYLCASSRNSGIYTEAFFGQGTRLTVV.

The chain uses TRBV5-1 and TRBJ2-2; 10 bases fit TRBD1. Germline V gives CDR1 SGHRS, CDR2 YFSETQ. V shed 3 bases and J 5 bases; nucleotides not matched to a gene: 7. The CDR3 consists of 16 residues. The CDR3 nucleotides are TGCGCCAGCAGCTCCCCCGGGACAGGGGCGACCGGGGAGCTGTTTTTT. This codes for CASSSPGTGATGELFF.

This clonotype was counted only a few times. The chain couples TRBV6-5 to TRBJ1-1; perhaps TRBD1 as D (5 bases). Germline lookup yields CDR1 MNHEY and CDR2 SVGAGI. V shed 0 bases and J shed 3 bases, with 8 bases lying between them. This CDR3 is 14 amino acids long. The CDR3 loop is CASSYSRGHTEAFF. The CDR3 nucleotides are TGTGCCAGCAGTTACTCGCGGGGACACACTGAAGCTTTCTTT.

The CDR3 spells CASSLDPGPASLEQFF. Written as DNA, the CDR3 is TGTGCCAGCAGCTTGGATCCCGGTCCTGCGAGCCTTGAGCAGTTCTTC. The J gene is TRBJ2-1, the V gene TRBV5-5; no firm D call. Germline values: CDR1 SGHKS, CDR2 YYEKEE (reference sequence). The CDR3 runs to 16 residues. The V gene lost 0 bases and the J gene lost 9 bases, with 19 bases spanning the gap.

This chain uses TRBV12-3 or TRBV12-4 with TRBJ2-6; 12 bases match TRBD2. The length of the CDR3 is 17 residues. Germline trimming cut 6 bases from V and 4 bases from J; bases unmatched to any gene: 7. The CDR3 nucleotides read TGTGCCAGCAGCCGCGGACTAGCGGGAACAGGGGCCAACGTCCTGACTTTC. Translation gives CASSRGLAGTGANVLTF.

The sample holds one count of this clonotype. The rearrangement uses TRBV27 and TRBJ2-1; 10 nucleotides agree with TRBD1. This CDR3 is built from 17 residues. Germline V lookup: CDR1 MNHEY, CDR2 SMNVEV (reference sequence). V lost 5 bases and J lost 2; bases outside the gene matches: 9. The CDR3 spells CASSGLGTGVTYNEQFF. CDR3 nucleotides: TGTGCCAGCAGTGGCCTCGGGACAGGGGTCACCTACAATGAGCAGTTCTTC.